Shown below are 20 T cell receptor beta chains from a single sample sequenced in a study of OX40 agonist ivuxolimab in advanced cancers. Profiling relied on immunoSEQ multiplex PCR, and the TCRdb table lists in-frame clones only, not all of them. Of under 30,000 clones in the sample, over 75% were seen once. The sequences come from CD4+ or CD8+ T cells sorted from blood, collected in a trial of the OX40 agonist ivuxolimab. Source of these receptors: an adult with an advanced solid tumor such as melanoma, head and neck, liver or kidney cancer.

The chain links TRBV5-1 to TRBJ1-1; TRBD1 might be the D (6 bases). V shed 1 base and J shed 0 bases, with 7 bases lying between them. The CDR3 is 14 residues long. CDR1 is SGHRS and CDR2 is YFSETQ in the germline V gene. In DNA form, the CDR3 reads TGCGCCAGCAGCTTGTCAGGGGTGAACACTGAAGCTTTCTTT. It yields the protein CASSLSGVNTEAFF.

The chain employs TRBV7-9 and TRBJ1-6; unclear D gene. There are 14 residues in the CDR3. The V and J ends lost 3 bases and 5 bases respectively, with 8 bases between them. CDR1 and CDR2 from the germline V gene are SEHNR and FQNEAQ (reference sequence). The CDR3 DNA is TGTGCCAGCAGCTTCAGGAACAATAATTCACCCCTCCACTTT. Translated, it gives CASSFRNNNSPLHF.

The chain is built from TRBV7-9 and TRBJ1-5, with unresolved D. The V end was cut by 1 base, the J end by 12 bases, with 7 bases between. The CDR3 consists of 11 residues. The germline CDR1 and CDR2 sequences are SEHNR and FQNEAQ (reference sequence). This CDR3 is CASSLGPIQHF. The DNA of the CDR3 is TGTGCCAGCAGCTTAGGCCCGATCCAGCATTTT.

The rearrangement uses TRBV21-1 and TRBJ1-5. TRBV21-1 is labeled a pseudogene. The CDR3 loop spans 16 amino acids. The CDR3: CASSTRRLNSNQPQHF. CDR3 in DNA: TGTGCCAGCAGCACCCGAAGGCTCAATAGCAATCAGCCCCAGCATTTT.

The chain has TRBV5-4 and TRBJ2-7; 16 nucleotides agree with TRBD2. The CDR3 is made up of 19 amino acids. V shed 1 base and J 4 bases; nucleotides not matched to a gene: 11. The germline V gene has CDR1 SGHNT and CDR2 YYREEE (reference sequence). CDR3 amino acids: CASSLRGLAGGPFIYEQYF. In nucleotides, the CDR3 is TGTGCCAGCAGCTTGCGGGGACTAGCGGGAGGGCCCTTTATTTACGAGCAGTACTTC.

CDR3 nucleotide sequence: TGTGCCAGCAGCTTACCAGTCGAGCAGTTCTTC. Its protein product is CASSLPVEQFF. This chain connects TRBV7-9 to TRBJ2-1; D uncertain. Germline lookup yields CDR1 SEHNR and CDR2 FQNEAQ (reference sequence). V lost 2 bases, J lost 10 bases, and 6 bases lay in between. CDR3 length: 11 amino acids.

This sequence joins TRBV27 and TRBJ2-1; 9 positions agree with TRBD2. The CDR3 is 15 residues long. Germline CDR1 and CDR2: MNHEY and SMNVEV (reference sequence). Trimming cost V 5 bases and J 6 bases; bases outside gene matches: 8. The CDR3 loop is CASSELAGFSNEQFF. CDR3 bases: TGTGCCAGCAGTGAGCTAGCGGGATTCTCCAATGAGCAGTTCTTC.

J is TRBJ1-5 and V is TRBV30, with D unclear. The V end was cut by 3 bases, the J end by 4 bases, with 19 bases between. There are 16 residues in the CDR3. Germline V lookup: CDR1 GTSNPN, CDR2 SVGIG (reference sequence). The CDR3 DNA sequence: TGTGCCTGGAGGGATTTCCCGGGCTCTATTAATCAGCCCCAGCATTTT. Residues: CAWRDFPGSINQPQHF.

The chain carries TRBV12-5 and TRBJ2-1; a weak D match, TRBD2 (5 bases). Deletions cut 6 bases from V and 2 bases from J, with 11 bases between. Germline V gene lookup returns CDR1 LGHNT and CDR2 FRNRAP. The CDR3 consists of 14 residues. CDR3 loop: CASGTDFAYNEQFF. CDR3 sequence (DNA): TGTGCTAGTGGAACGGACTTTGCCTACAATGAGCAGTTCTTC.

The chain couples TRBV21-1 to TRBJ1-5. TRBV21-1 is deemed a pseudogene. The CDR3 loop spans 15 amino acids. The CDR3 sequence is CASTKRGAVNQPQHF. The CDR3 nucleotides read TGTGCCAGCACCAAGAGGGGGGCAGTTAACCAGCCCCAGCATTTT.

The rearrangement links TRBV19 to TRBJ1-6, with a weak D call TRBD1 (5 bases). Per the germline V gene, CDR1 is LNHDA and CDR2 is SQIVND (reference sequence). The CDR3 runs to 15 residues. Trimming pared 3 bases from V and 5 bases from J, leaving 11 bases between. The CDR3 sequence is CASSISGFDNSPLHF. The CDR3 DNA follows: TGTGCCAGTAGTATCTCAGGGTTCGATAATTCACCCCTCCACTTT.

This clone is a singleton in its sample. V usage is TRBV5-8 and J usage is TRBJ1-3, with 7 bases lining up with TRBD1. Germline loops: CDR1 SGHTS, CDR2 YDEGEE. The CDR3 runs to 16 residues. V lost 5 bases and J lost 0; bases outside the gene matches: 8. The chain's CDR3 is CASRFRQGASGNTIYF. For the CDR3, the DNA is TGTGCCAGCAGGTTCCGACAGGGCGCCTCTGGAAACACCATATATTTT.

The V gene is TRBV5-4, the J gene TRBJ2-1, with a possible D match to TRBD1 (6 bases). CDR1 and CDR2 from the germline V gene are SGHNT and YYREEE (reference sequence). The CDR3 covers 17 residues. V was trimmed by 3 bases and J by 0 bases, leaving 16 bases between them. CDR3 residues: CASSSGVPGHSYNEQFF. In DNA form, the CDR3 reads TGTGCCAGCAGCTCCGGGGTTCCGGGACACTCCTACAATGAGCAGTTCTTC.

This chain uses TRBV7-8 with TRBJ2-2, with 7 bases lining up with TRBD1. Germline CDR1 SGHVS, CDR2 FQNEAQ. CDR3 length equals 15 residues. J lost 4 bases, V lost 2 bases, and 4 bases had no gene match. CDR3 in DNA: TGTGCCAGCAGCTTATGGGCAGGGGGCACCGGGGAGCTGTTTTTT. This encodes CASSLWAGGTGELFF.

The chain employs TRBV10-3 and TRBJ2-7; TRBD2 matches 7 bases. V lost 8 bases to trimming and J lost 6 bases; unmatched junction nucleotides: 16. This CDR3 is built from 15 residues. CDR1 and CDR2 from the germline V gene are ENHRY and SYGVKD. For the CDR3, the DNA is TGTGCCATCTATGCGGGAGACCGAAAACTCGGCGAGCAGTACTTC. Protein product: CAIYAGDRKLGEQYF.

The chain links TRBV27 to TRBJ2-1; TRBD2 agrees at 11 bases. The CDR3 loop spans 15 amino acids. J lost 6 bases, V lost 4 bases, and 5 bases had no gene match. The germline gives CDR1 MNHEY, CDR2 SMNVEV (reference sequence). CDR3 sequence reads: CASSSRLAGLNEQFF. The CDR3 nucleotides read TGTGCCAGCAGTTCCCGACTAGCGGGACTCAATGAGCAGTTCTTC.

The chain is built from TRBV28 and TRBJ2-5, with 8 positions matching TRBD1. The CDR3 contains 16 residues. In germline, CDR1 is MDHEN, CDR2 SYDVKM. J lost 3 bases, V lost 5 bases, and 11 bases had no gene match. The DNA for the CDR3 is TGTGCCAGCAGTCTCCCCTGGACAGGGCTAAAAGAGACCCAGTACTTC. Its protein is CASSLPWTGLKETQYF.

The rearrangement links TRBV12-5 to TRBJ1-1, with D hard to call. The V end was cut by 6 bases, the J end by 1 base, with 12 bases between. There are 14 residues in the CDR3. Germline CDR1 is LGHNT and CDR2 is FRNRAP. CDR3 sequence: CASGPAVGNTEAFF. DNA for the CDR3: TGTGCTAGTGGACCCGCGGTGGGGAACACTGAAGCTTTCTTT.

V is TRBV25-1 and J is TRBJ2-3, with D uncertain. Germline loops: CDR1 MGHDK, CDR2 SYGVNS. The CDR3 loop spans 12 amino acids. The V and J ends lost 1 base and 3 bases respectively, with 2 bases between them. The CDR3 loop reads CASSEFTDTQYF. CDR3 nucleotide sequence: TGTGCCAGCAGTGAATTTACAGATACGCAGTATTTT.

This clone is a singleton in its sample. This rearrangement joins TRBV11-2 to TRBJ1-4; D possibly corresponds to TRBD1 (5 bases). The CDR3 runs 14 residues. Trimming pared 3 bases from V and 5 bases from J, leaving 10 bases between. CDR1 is SGHAT and CDR2 is FQNNGV in the germline V gene. The CDR3 DNA follows: TGTGCCAGCAGCTTCGTGGACAACAATGAAAAACTGTTTTTT. Translation gives CASSFVDNNEKLFF.